This entry features one TCR beta chain sequence. The target of this receptor is not known. Base-call qualities are not available, and no considerably larger clone is one nucleotide away. The data were obtained in a study of cytomegalovirus exposure and HLA in healthy donors (dated by TCRdb to the late 2010s). Study-wide context: According to a later analysis, the approximately 120 validation repertoires were produced on the same platform as the 700 or so repertoires of the first cohort. The study aimed to test whether signatures of past pathogen exposure could be identified by cataloging public T cell receptors. High-throughput TCR immunosequencing, statistical association of individual TCRs with disease status, and machine learning were combined to predict cytomegalovirus infection status. Besides the first cohort of roughly 700 subjects, a separate validation cohort made up of over 100 different subjects was used.

The donors were included in the validation cohort of roughly 120 subjects, a group kept apart from the approximately 700-subject first cohort. To prepare the library, the immunoSEQ multiplex PCR assay was applied. For the original study's pipeline: To diagnose cytomegalovirus status from the catalog of TCR beta chain sequences, a statistical classification framework was built. TCRdb took over this immuneACCESS table, retaining in-frame rearrangements with V and J assigned. Such tables are incomplete; in checked studies, under half of the missing clones stem from an unresolved V gene, and the remainder is unexplained. V and J calls and clone size are those listed in that table; D and trimming were worked out from the DNA. Recorded for this sample are hundreds of thousands of clones; about 86% of them occurred a single time. Clones ranked in the top ten supply about 3% of the sample. From cysteine to phenylalanine, the CDR3 is 15 amino acids long. Just the 45-base CDR3 DNA is kept, in frame starting at base 1. V is clipped by 8 bases and J by 4 bases, and the sequence between their germline boundaries is 15 bases long. CDR1 and CDR2, per the germline V gene (reference sequence), are MNHNY and SVGAGI.

What the study reported, not specific to this receptor: A few of the identified cytomegalovirus-associated TCR beta chains were confirmed in vitro to be specific for cytomegalovirus antigens. The study listed 150 to 200 TCR beta chains as associated with cytomegalovirus. Across donors, most TCR sequences were observed very rarely, whereas some public TCRs were present in many individuals. Cytomegalovirus status was reported to be diagnosed by the classifier with high specificity and sensitivity in both the original and validation cohorts. The authors suggested that the approach could potentially be extended to other disease states and immunological phenotypes. A later analysis had no HLA typing for the validation cohort, so co-occurrence there was scored across all 110 or so repertoires. Subsequent analysis determined that TCRs grouped into clusters in the first cohort also showed a tendency toward co-occurrence across the roughly 130 validation repertoires, and roughly 95% of cluster scores exceeded 0.

Here the chain combines TRBV6-6 and TRBJ1-6; a weak D assignment points to TRBD1 (6 bases agree). This TCR was sampled from a man younger than 35 in good health and CMV-seronegative. The sequencing input was PBMCs. For the CDR3, the sequence is CASHSPGAYNSPLHF. The DNA sequence is as follows: TGTGCCAGCCACTCCCCAGGGGCATATAATTCACCCCTCCACTTT.